Listed below are T cell receptor beta chains from one sample, sequenced in a study of CD8 T cells in ankylosing spondylitis. TCRdb processed the 5' RACE reads anew with MiXCR; each CDR3 protein has one entry. The data contain 250,000 to 300,000 distinct CDR3 sequences, 20% of them seen just once; the ten biggest clones take up around 7.8%. Sequencing input: blood, either unsorted or a sorted T cell fraction (not recorded which). The receptors come from a male donor with ankylosing spondylitis or in good health (not recorded which). CDR3s include the opening cysteine and the closing phenylalanine or tryptophan. The order of the fields is V gene, clone size, D gene, J gene, CDR3 DNA, CDR3 protein. A D gene is named only where the DNA matches it firmly. Only some rows state a clone size, as once, few, many or a class for expanded clones.

V gene: TRBV25-1; clone size: once; D gene: TRBD1; J gene: TRBJ2-3; CDR3 DNA: TGTGCCAGCAGTCCCCACAGGGGGCACACAGATACGCAGTATTTT; CDR3 protein: CASSPHRGHTDTQYF
V gene: TRBV4-2; clone size: -; D gene: -; J gene: TRBJ2-5; CDR3 DNA: TGTGCCAGCAGCCAGGGCAGGGGCCAAGAGACCCAGTACTTC; CDR3 protein: CASSQGRGQETQYF
V gene: TRBV7-9; clone size: -; D gene: TRBD2; J gene: TRBJ2-5; CDR3 DNA: TGTGCCAGCAGCCCCGGATTGGGCGGGAGTGGAGAGACCCAGTACTTC; CDR3 protein: CASSPGLGGSGETQYF
V gene: TRBV20-1; clone size: few; D gene: TRBD1; J gene: TRBJ1-1; CDR3 DNA: TGCAGTGCTAGTTTCGCAGGGGGTAAAAGAACTGAAGCTTTCTTT; CDR3 protein: CSASFAGGKRTEAFF
V gene: TRBV12-3/TRBV12-4; clone size: medium-sized; D gene: TRBD2; J gene: TRBJ2-3; CDR3 DNA: TGTGCCAGCAGTTTCGGGACTAGCGGAGCTAGCACAGATACGCAGTATTTT; CDR3 protein: CASSFGTSGASTDTQYF
V gene: TRBV6-5; clone size: -; D gene: -; J gene: TRBJ1-6; CDR3 DNA: TGTGCCAGCAGTTACTCGACGGGGGCCCGGGTCCACTTT; CDR3 protein: CASSYSTGARVHF
V gene: TRBV7-8; clone size: few; D gene: -; J gene: TRBJ1-2; CDR3 DNA: TGTGCCAGCAGCCCACGGCTCCCACATGCGGGCTACACCTTC; CDR3 protein: CASSPRLPHAGYTF
V gene: TRBV7-9; clone size: -; D gene: -; J gene: TRBJ1-4; CDR3 DNA: TGTGCCAGCAGCTTAGGGGCCGCAGACAATGAAAAACTGTTTTTT; CDR3 protein: CASSLGAADNEKLFF
V gene: TRBV28; clone size: -; D gene: -; J gene: TRBJ2-1; CDR3 DNA: TGTGCCAGCAGTTTATCCTCGGATTCCTACAATGAGCAGTTCTTC; CDR3 protein: CASSLSSDSYNEQFF
V gene: TRBV12-3/TRBV12-4; clone size: -; D gene: -; J gene: TRBJ2-1; CDR3 DNA: TGTGCCAGCAGTTCGTCAGGTGAGGGGAATGAGCAGTTCTTC; CDR3 protein: CASSSSGEGNEQFF
V gene: TRBV7-8; clone size: few; D gene: -; J gene: TRBJ2-1; CDR3 DNA: TGTGCCAGCAGCCCGGGCGCGCGGGGTGAGCAGTTCTTC; CDR3 protein: CASSPGARGEQFF
V gene: TRBV20-1; clone size: many; D gene: -; J gene: TRBJ1-6; CDR3 DNA: TGCAGTGCTGTGGACAGTCATTCACCCCTCCACTTT; CDR3 protein: CSAVDSHSPLHF
V gene: TRBV12-3/TRBV12-4; clone size: few; D gene: TRBD2; J gene: TRBJ2-2; CDR3 DNA: TGTGCCAGCAGTTTAGCAACGGGGGGGAACACCGGGGAGCTGTTTTTT; CDR3 protein: CASSLATGGNTGELFF
V gene: TRBV5-1; clone size: few; D gene: TRBD1; J gene: TRBJ2-1; CDR3 DNA: TGCGCCAGCAGCTTGGGGCCCCTCTCCTGGACAGGGGGAAAATACAATGAGCAGTTCTTC; CDR3 protein: CASSLGPLSWTGGKYNEQFF
V gene: TRBV5-1; clone size: -; D gene: TRBD1; J gene: TRBJ2-1; CDR3 DNA: TGCGCCAGCAGCTTTGTACCGGCGGGACAGGGCGTAAAAAATGAGCAGTTCTTC; CDR3 protein: CASSFVPAGQGVKNEQFF
V gene: TRBV4-1; clone size: few; D gene: TRBD1; J gene: TRBJ1-5; CDR3 DNA: TGCGCCAGCAGTTTAACAGGGGCCGATCAGCCCCAGCATTTT; CDR3 protein: CASSLTGADQPQHF
V gene: TRBV23-1; clone size: -; D gene: -; J gene: TRBJ2-1; CDR3 DNA: TGCGCCAGCAGCCAGGGTGACTACAATGAGCAGTTCTTC; CDR3 protein: CASSQGDYNEQFF
V gene: TRBV4-1; clone size: -; D gene: -; J gene: TRBJ2-1; CDR3 DNA: TGCGCCAGCAGCCGCTCTAGCGATCGCTCCTACAATGAGCAGTTCTTC; CDR3 protein: CASSRSSDRSYNEQFF
V gene: TRBV12-3/TRBV12-4; clone size: many; D gene: -; J gene: TRBJ1-2; CDR3 DNA: TGTGCCAGCAGCCTTAGTTCCACAGTCCCCTATGGCTACACCTTC; CDR3 protein: CASSLSSTVPYGYTF
V gene: TRBV14; clone size: -; D gene: TRBD1; J gene: TRBJ2-3; CDR3 DNA: TGTGCCAGCAGCAGGGACAGGGGGTTTGCCGATACGCAGTATTTT; CDR3 protein: CASSRDRGFADTQYF
V gene: TRBV29-1; clone size: many; D gene: -; J gene: TRBJ2-1; CDR3 DNA: TGCAGCGCCGTCCCAGGGTTACACTACAATGAGCAGTTCTTC; CDR3 protein: CSAVPGLHYNEQFF
V gene: TRBV28; clone size: few; D gene: -; J gene: TRBJ1-6; CDR3 DNA: TGTGCCAGCACCGAAGCATGGCAGGGATCTTCACCCCTCCACTTT; CDR3 protein: CASTEAWQGSSPLHF
V gene: TRBV5-1; clone size: -; D gene: -; J gene: TRBJ2-3; CDR3 DNA: TGCGCCAGCAGCTTGGTTGCGGACTCCACATTCTCTGCGCAGTATTTT; CDR3 protein: CASSLVADSTFSAQYF
V gene: TRBV29-1; clone size: many; D gene: -; J gene: TRBJ2-3; CDR3 DNA: TGCAGCGTTGAAGATGAACGGGATACGCAGTATTTT; CDR3 protein: CSVEDERDTQYF
V gene: TRBV5-1; clone size: -; D gene: TRBD2; J gene: TRBJ2-4; CDR3 DNA: TGCGCCAGCAGCGATAGCGGGAACATTCAGTACTTC; CDR3 protein: CASSDSGNIQYF
V gene: TRBV12-3/TRBV12-4; clone size: -; D gene: -; J gene: TRBJ1-5; CDR3 DNA: TGTGCCAGCAGTTTATCGGGCAGCCATAGCAATCAGCCCCAGCATTTT; CDR3 protein: CASSLSGSHSNQPQHF
V gene: TRBV7-8; clone size: few; D gene: -; J gene: TRBJ2-6; CDR3 DNA: TGTGCCAGCAGCTTAGGCGTCCTGACTTTC; CDR3 protein: CASSLGVLTF
V gene: TRBV5-1; clone size: -; D gene: -; J gene: TRBJ2-1; CDR3 DNA: TGCGCCAGCAGCTTGGAGTCCAACTCCTACAATGAGCAGTTCTTC; CDR3 protein: CASSLESNSYNEQFF
V gene: TRBV7-2; clone size: -; D gene: TRBD2; J gene: TRBJ2-3; CDR3 DNA: TGTGCGGGCGCGGGGGGGCTTACAGACACGCAGTATTTT; CDR3 protein: CAGAGGLTDTQYF
V gene: TRBV9; clone size: -; D gene: -; J gene: TRBJ1-1; CDR3 DNA: TGTGCCAGCAGCGTAGAAGAGGGGCGGGACACTGAAGCTTTCTTT; CDR3 protein: CASSVEEGRDTEAFF
V gene: TRBV20-1; clone size: -; D gene: TRBD1; J gene: TRBJ1-5; CDR3 DNA: TGCAGTGCTAGAGAACCAGGGGGCTACAATCAGCCCCAGCATTTT; CDR3 protein: CSAREPGGYNQPQHF
V gene: TRBV20-1; clone size: -; D gene: -; J gene: TRBJ2-3; CDR3 DNA: TGCAGTGCTTCGCCGCCGGGACTTGGGACAGATACGCAGTATTTT; CDR3 protein: CSASPPGLGTDTQYF
V gene: TRBV5-1; clone size: few; D gene: -; J gene: TRBJ1-5; CDR3 DNA: TGCGCCAGCAGCTTGGGTCAGGAGGACCAGCCCCAGCATTTT; CDR3 protein: CASSLGQEDQPQHF
V gene: TRBV7-6; clone size: few; D gene: TRBD1; J gene: TRBJ1-3; CDR3 DNA: TGTGCCAGCAGCCTCTGGGACAGGGGGCGCAGAGCTGGAAACACCATATATTTT; CDR3 protein: CASSLWDRGRRAGNTIYF
V gene: TRBV20-1; clone size: -; D gene: TRBD1; J gene: TRBJ2-5; CDR3 DNA: TGCAGTGCCCCCCCGAGGACAGGGATGTCCGAGACCCAGTACTTC; CDR3 protein: CSAPPRTGMSETQYF
V gene: TRBV12-3/TRBV12-4; clone size: -; D gene: -; J gene: TRBJ1-1; CDR3 DNA: TGTGCCAGCAGTCCTAGGGGGACCCAAACGGGCACTGAAGCTTTCTTT; CDR3 protein: CASSPRGTQTGTEAFF
V gene: TRBV10-3; clone size: -; D gene: -; J gene: TRBJ1-3; CDR3 DNA: TGTGCCATCAGGTCACAGGAGTCTGGAAACACCATATATTTT; CDR3 protein: CAIRSQESGNTIYF
V gene: TRBV29-1; clone size: -; D gene: -; J gene: TRBJ2-5; CDR3 DNA: TGCAGCGTCTCCGGCCGAAATACTAGAGAGACCCAGTACTTC; CDR3 protein: CSVSGRNTRETQYF
V gene: TRBV29-1; clone size: many; D gene: -; J gene: TRBJ2-3; CDR3 DNA: TGCAGCGTTGAAGGTCGCCTTCTCGGAGATACGCAGTATTTT; CDR3 protein: CSVEGRLLGDTQYF
V gene: TRBV5-1; clone size: few; D gene: TRBD2; J gene: TRBJ2-1; CDR3 DNA: TGCGCCAGCAGCTTGTTCAGCGGGAGTAATGAGCAGTTCTTC; CDR3 protein: CASSLFSGSNEQFF
V gene: TRBV5-4; clone size: -; D gene: TRBD1; J gene: TRBJ2-4; CDR3 DNA: TGTGCCAGCAGCTTGTACGGACAGGGTGGGGACATTCAGTACTTC; CDR3 protein: CASSLYGQGGDIQYF
V gene: TRBV3-1; clone size: few; D gene: TRBD1; J gene: TRBJ1-2; CDR3 DNA: TGTGCCAGCAGCCTGGGGCGGGACAGGGACGGCTACACCTTC; CDR3 protein: CASSLGRDRDGYTF
V gene: TRBV12-3/TRBV12-4; clone size: few; D gene: -; J gene: TRBJ2-2; CDR3 DNA: TGTGCCAGCAGTTCGGCAGGGAACACCGGGGAGCTGTTTTTT; CDR3 protein: CASSSAGNTGELFF
V gene: TRBV7-2; clone size: -; D gene: -; J gene: TRBJ2-2; CDR3 DNA: TGTGCCGTACACCAGGGGGGTTTCGGGACCGGGGAGCTGTTTTTT; CDR3 protein: CAVHQGGFGTGELFF
V gene: TRBV20-1; clone size: few; D gene: TRBD2; J gene: TRBJ2-2; CDR3 DNA: TGCAGTGCTAGTGCTCGGGGGGGCGGCACCGGGGAGCTGTTTTTT; CDR3 protein: CSASARGGGTGELFF
V gene: TRBV12-3/TRBV12-4; clone size: -; D gene: -; J gene: TRBJ1-1; CDR3 DNA: TGTGCCAGCAGTTTGGGGACGGGGGGGGCTGAAGCTTTCTTT; CDR3 protein: CASSLGTGGAEAFF
V gene: TRBV3-1; clone size: -; D gene: TRBD2; J gene: TRBJ2-1; CDR3 DNA: TGTGCCAGCAGCAAAAGCGGGGGGGCTTACAATGAGCAGTTCTTC; CDR3 protein: CASSKSGGAYNEQFF
V gene: TRBV9; clone size: many; D gene: -; J gene: TRBJ2-5; CDR3 DNA: TGTGCCAGCAGCGCCGCATGGACATCGCAAGAGACCCAGTACTTC; CDR3 protein: CASSAAWTSQETQYF
V gene: TRBV18; clone size: -; D gene: -; J gene: TRBJ2-3; CDR3 DNA: TGTGCCAGCTCACCACAGTCCGGAGTAGGTACGCAGTATTTT; CDR3 protein: CASSPQSGVGTQYF
V gene: TRBV14; clone size: -; D gene: -; J gene: TRBJ1-1; CDR3 DNA: TGTGCCAGCAGCTCTATATTACCGGGCCCCAACACTGAAGCTTTCTTT; CDR3 protein: CASSSILPGPNTEAFF
V gene: TRBV12-3/TRBV12-4; clone size: -; D gene: TRBD1; J gene: TRBJ1-1; CDR3 DNA: TGTGCCAGCAGCGACAGGGGGCTAAGGACTGAAGCTTTCTTT; CDR3 protein: CASSDRGLRTEAFF